The clone carrying this T cell receptor (beta chain) was seen a handful of times. The antigen is not known. The identical CDR3 is also encoded by other nucleotide sequences in the sample. This entry belongs to a study of cytomegalovirus exposure and HLA in healthy donors. Whole-study results and caveats: Within an earlier analysis, most TCR beta V segments proved productive either about 87% or about 30% of the time. Common viral pathogens were later found to be apparently linked to several of the most significant clusters. Later analysis found that TCR beta chains associated with HLA were more clonally expanded than other, equally common chains.

Trimming removed 5 bases at V and 2 bases at J, with 9 bases between. The germline V gene encodes CDR1 MNHEY and CDR2 SMNVEV (reference sequence). The CDR3 spans 13 residues. Healthy individuals who donated bone marrow served as the donors. Researchers ran the PCR with 60 Vbeta and 13 Jbeta primers. Clones were sequenced by immunoSEQ multiplex PCR, and TCRdb holds only the in-frame ones, with some missing. The sample lists around 90,000 clones, 86% occurring once. The chain employs TRBV27 and TRBJ1-1; D is undetermined. The receptor comes from a man aged 25 to 45 in good health and CMV-seropositive. Input material: PBMCs. CDR3 nucleotides: TGTGCCAGCAGTCTCACCGGTAACACTGAAGCTTTCTTT. Translated, it gives CASSLTGNTEAFF.